This T cell receptor beta chain derives from a study of identical twins. This clonotype has a handful of counts. The antigen remains unidentified. Healthy Caucasians supplied all donations. General study points: Models predicted less out-of-frame TCR alpha sharing in monozygotic twins than was found.

Trimming cost V 1 base and J 5 bases, with 8 bases left between them. Germline V gives CDR1 SGHVS, CDR2 FNYEAQ. The length of the CDR3 is 13 residues. TCRdb reprocessed the 5' RACE reads with MiXCR, giving one entry per CDR3 protein. This table has around 250,000 distinct CDR3 sequences, 5.5% to 7.5% appearing once. Another study also made use of these data, one on T cells expressing NK-cell markers. As reported in that work: The eight sequenced donors comprised seven who were HCMV-seropositive and one who was seronegative. In a group of about 6 donors, dominant NKG2C+ clonotypes represented about 1.0-8% of CD8+ T cells.

The receptor was derived from a woman younger than 30 in good health. What was sequenced was CD8+ T cells sorted from blood. The chain has TRBV7-6 and TRBJ2-5, with unresolved D. CDR3 bases: TGTGCCAGCAGCTTAGATTTGAGGGAGACCCAGTACTTC. Translated, it gives CASSLDLRETQYF.